The 23 T cell receptor beta chains reported below all come from one sample, sequenced in a study of beta chain features in type 1 diabetes. Expressed TCRB transcripts were sequenced, since all the RNA that had been isolated was reverse transcribed. TCRdb's copy holds only in-frame clones and misses some; the assay was immunoSEQ multiplex PCR. The table has 300,000 to 400,000 clones, around an eighth seen once. Sequenced input: naive CD4+ T cells from blood. Every receptor here comes from a young man in good health.

This chain uses TRBV6-5 with TRBJ2-5; maybe TRBD1 (6 bases). Germline V gene sequence: CDR1 MNHEY, CDR2 SVGAGI. The germline V and J ends were trimmed by 0 bases and 4 bases, with 12 bases remaining between them. The CDR3 totals 15 residues. The CDR3, as DNA: TGTGCCAGCAGTTACTCCCAGGGGCTTCGAGAGACCCAGTACTTC. This codes for CASSYSQGLRETQYF.

This clone was counted between two and nine times. The chain links TRBV5-6 to TRBJ2-7; 7 bases line up with TRBD2. The CDR3 extends over 16 amino acids. Germline V lookup: CDR1 SGHDT, CDR2 YYEEEE. V shed 2 bases and J 3 bases; nucleotides not matched to a gene: 11. The chain's CDR3 is CASSLLIAGLYYEQYF. The CDR3 DNA is TGTGCCAGCAGCTTACTAATCGCGGGACTATACTACGAGCAGTACTTC.

This clone was seen a few times. The V gene is TRBV2, the J gene TRBJ2-2; the D gene is possibly TRBD2 (5 bases). With 6 bases removed from V and 3 bases from J, the gap between germline ends came to 11 bases. The germline CDR1 and CDR2 sequences are SNHLY and FYNNEI. The CDR3 totals 14 residues. The CDR3 sequence is CASRSEGHTGELFF. The CDR3 DNA is TGTGCCAGCAGGAGTGAGGGTCACACCGGGGAGCTGTTTTTT.

This clone was observed a handful of times. The CDR3 is CASSSPGQVGTYEQYF. The CDR3 DNA follows: TGTGCCAGCAGTTCACCTGGACAGGTCGGGACTTACGAGCAGTACTTC. This chain uses TRBV28 with TRBJ2-7, with D maybe TRBD1 (7 bases). Germline CDR1 MDHEN, CDR2 SYDVKM. The CDR3 is 16 residues long. V was pared by 4 bases and J by 4 bases, with 20 bases between.

The V and J genes are TRBV7-7 and TRBJ2-1; the match to TRBD1 covers 9 bases. This CDR3 has 14 residues. Unmatched junction bases numbered 4, after V lost 5 bases and J lost 5 bases. CDR1 is SSHAT, CDR2 FNYEAQ, per germline (reference sequence). Here the CDR3 reads CASSVDRGNNEQFF. The DNA of the CDR3 is TGTGCCAGCAGCGTCGACAGGGGGAACAATGAGCAGTTCTTC.

This chain uses TRBV5-6 with TRBJ2-1; 11 nucleotides match TRBD1. V gave up 4 bases and J gave up 9 bases; unmatched junction bases: 6. Germline CDR1 reads SGHDT; CDR2 reads YYEEEE. This CDR3 region has 14 residues. This chain's CDR3 is CASSRDRGGREQFF. In DNA, the CDR3 is TGTGCCAGCAGCCGGGACAGGGGGGGACGTGAGCAGTTCTTC.

The chain links TRBV7-9 to TRBJ2-2, with D possibly matching TRBD2 (6 bases). The CDR3 is made up of 16 amino acids. CDR1 and CDR2 (germline): SEHNR, FQNEAQ (reference sequence). Between the trimmed V and J ends, which lost 8 bases and 5 bases, there was a span of 21 bases. For the CDR3, the DNA is TGTGCCAGCCCCCGACCGGGACTCATGGTGACCGGGGAGCTGTTTTTT. This codes for CASPRPGLMVTGELFF.

This clone was recorded a few times. The chain links TRBV7-2 to TRBJ2-7; TRBD2 aligns across 11 bases. V gave up 4 bases and J gave up 1 base; unmatched junction bases: 9. CDR1 SGHTA and CDR2 FQGNSA come from the germline V gene. CDR3 length: 17 residues. In DNA form, the CDR3 reads TGTGCCAGCAGCTCGACGACTCTAGCGGGGGGTTCCTACGAGCAGTACTTC. Its translation: CASSSTTLAGGSYEQYF.

This chain uses TRBV7-9 with TRBJ2-3; D unresolved. The germline CDR1 and CDR2 sequences are SEHNR and FQNEAQ (reference sequence). The CDR3 consists of 16 residues. The V end was cut by 5 bases, the J end by 1 base, with 16 bases between. The CDR3 reads CASSPTYGGGTDTQYF. The CDR3 coding sequence is TGTGCCAGCAGCCCCACCTATGGTGGTGGCACAGATACGCAGTATTTT. The full variable domain, rest sourced from reference TRBV7-9 and TRBJ2-3, is DTGVSQNPRHKITKRGQNVTFRCDPISEHNRLYWYRQTLGQGPEFLTYFQNEAQLEKSRLLSDRFSAERPKGSFSTLEIQRTEQGDSAMYLCASSPTYGGGTDTQYFGPGTRLTVL.

The chain has TRBV2 and TRBJ1-4; D not certain. V was cut by 7 bases and J by 5 bases, with 5 bases left in between. This CDR3 spans 11 amino acids. Germline CDR1 SNHLY, CDR2 FYNNEI. Here the CDR3 DNA reads TGTGCCAGCAATCGGAATGAAAAACTGTTTTTT. Its translation: CASNRNEKLFF.

With regard to this clone: Different DNA sequences within this sample yield the same CDR3. The genes are TRBV28 and TRBJ1-5; D ambiguous. CDR1 is MDHEN and CDR2 is SYDVKM in the germline V gene. CDR3 length equals 15 residues. Trimming removed 3 bases from V and 0 bases from J, with 9 bases in between. The CDR3 DNA follows: TGTGCCAGCAGTTTTGCCGGGTATAGCAATCAGCCCCAGCATTTT. It codes for CASSFAGYSNQPQHF. Supplemented by reference TRBV28 and TRBJ1-5, the full variable domain reads DVKVTQSSRYLVKRTGEKVFLECVQDMDHENMFWYRQDPGLGLRLIYFSYDVKMKEKGDIPEGYSVSREKKERFSLILESASTNQTSMYLCASSFAGYSNQPQHFGDGTRLSIL.

This CDR3 reads CASSHERDSSYNEQFF. As DNA, the CDR3 is TGCGCCAGCAGTCATGAAAGGGACAGCTCCTACAATGAGCAGTTCTTC. The chain employs TRBV23-1 and TRBJ2-1; 7 bases are a match to TRBD1. TRBV23-1 counts as an open reading frame of uncertain function. The V gene end was trimmed by 3 bases and the J gene end by 0 bases; junction bases not matched to a gene: 5. The CDR3 spans 16 residues.

As to this clone: The same CDR3 is also encoded by other DNA sequences in this sample. The chain has TRBV28 and TRBJ1-2; 7 bases are shared with TRBD1. Germline CDR1 and CDR2: MDHEN and SYDVKM. The CDR3 contains 12 residues. V shed 3 bases and J 5 bases; nucleotides not matched to a gene: 0. CDR3 nucleotides: TGTGCCAGCAGTTTGACAGGGTATGGCTACACCTTC. Its translation: CASSLTGYGYTF.

The rearrangement uses TRBV7-2 and TRBJ1-2; D not certain. The CDR3 sequence is 10 residues long. CDR1 SGHTA and CDR2 FQGNSA come from the germline V gene. The V and J ends lost 8 bases and 9 bases respectively, with 10 bases between them. CDR3 in DNA: TGTGCCAGCGGTCCAGTGAGCTACACCTTC. This encodes CASGPVSYTF.

This clone was seen a few times. The chain joins TRBV29-1 to TRBJ1-1; 8 bases line up with TRBD1. The germline V gene encodes CDR1 SQVTM and CDR2 ANQGSEA. V trimming: 5 bases; J trimming: 5 bases; junction bases outside the gene matches: 7. The CDR3 spans 13 residues. Written as DNA, the CDR3 is TGCAGCGTTACGGGACAGGAGAGGACTGAAGCTTTCTTT. This encodes CSVTGQERTEAFF.

The chain uses TRBV7-2 and TRBJ2-1; possible D gene TRBD2, 7 bases. The V gene lost 6 bases and the J gene lost 14 bases, with 20 bases spanning the gap. Germline CDR1 and CDR2: SGHTA and FQGNSA. This CDR3 is built from 13 residues. Here the CDR3 reads CASRRPGGGPKFF. For the CDR3, the DNA is TGTGCCAGCAGACGCCCGGGCGGGGGCCCTAAGTTCTTC.

The chain links TRBV7-9 to TRBJ1-2; no reliable D call. V shed 2 bases and J shed 6 bases, with 13 bases lying between them. Germline loops: CDR1 SEHNR, CDR2 FQNEAQ (reference sequence). The CDR3 has 14 residues. The chain's CDR3 is CASSLSSSVDGYTF. In DNA, the CDR3 is TGTGCCAGCAGCTTAAGCTCCTCCGTGGATGGCTACACCTTC. Based on the CDR3 plus reference TRBV7-9 and TRBJ1-2, the full variable domain is DTGVSQNPRHKITKRGQNVTFRCDPISEHNRLYWYRQTLGQGPEFLTYFQNEAQLEKSRLLSDRFSAERPKGSFSTLEIQRTEQGDSAMYLCASSLSSSVDGYTFGSGTRLTVV.

There are a few counts of this clone. The gene calls are TRBV7-9 and TRBJ1-5; possibly TRBD1 for D (6 bases). The CDR3 is 13 amino acids. The V gene's germline CDR1 is SEHNR and CDR2 FQNEAQ (reference sequence). With 3 bases removed from V and 7 bases from J, the gap between germline ends came to 10 bases. As DNA, the CDR3 is TGTGCCAGCAGCTTTTCAGGGGCGCAGCCCCAGCATTTT. Amino acid sequence: CASSFSGAQPQHF.

This clone was picked up a small number of times. CDR3 DNA sequence: TGTGCCAGCAGTGAATCGGGCACCGGGGAGCTGTTTTTT. This translates into CASSESGTGELFF. The rearrangement uses TRBV6-5 and TRBJ2-2; no clear D. The CDR3 has 13 amino acids. Trimming cost V 5 bases and J 4 bases, with 8 bases left between them. Germline V gives CDR1 MNHEY, CDR2 SVGAGI.

CDR3 nucleotide sequence: TGTGCCTGGAGCACCGGGACTAGCGGCACAGATACGCAGTATTTT. Translating it yields CAWSTGTSGTDTQYF. This chain connects TRBV30 to TRBJ2-3; 10 positions match TRBD2. CDR1 GTSNPN and CDR2 SVGIG come from the germline V gene (reference sequence). The CDR3 spans 15 residues. With V trimmed by 3 bases and J by 1 base, 4 bases remained unmatched.

The rearrangement links TRBV5-1 to TRBJ2-1; D is possibly TRBD1 (5 bases). Germline V gene lookup returns CDR1 SGHRS and CDR2 YFSETQ. Trimming took off 0 bases at V and 6 bases at J, with 13 bases between the two ends. There are 15 residues in the CDR3. The CDR3: CASSLVGLRGNEQFF. The CDR3 coding sequence is TGCGCCAGCAGCTTGGTGGGGCTGCGCGGCAATGAGCAGTTCTTC.

The chain recombines TRBV7-6 with TRBJ2-5, with 7 bases lining up with TRBD1. The CDR3 runs 14 residues. Germline assignment: CDR1 SGHVS and CDR2 FNYEAQ. V was pared by 5 bases and J by 5 bases, with 8 bases of the junction left unmatched. CDR3 in amino acids: CASSTLTGFETQYF. The CDR3 DNA sequence: TGTGCCAGCAGCACCCTGACAGGGTTCGAGACCCAGTACTTC. Based on the CDR3 plus reference TRBV7-6 and TRBJ2-5, the full variable domain is GAGVSQSPRYKVTKRGQDVALRCDPISGHVSLYWYRQALGQGPEFLTYFNYEAQQDKSGLPNDRFSAERPEGSISTLTIQRTEQRDSAMYRCASSTLTGFETQYFGPGTRLLVL.

The chain carries TRBV6-5 and TRBJ2-7; 7 bases match TRBD1. The ends lost 6 bases at V and 5 bases at J; junction bases unmatched: 7. The germline V gene has CDR1 MNHEY and CDR2 SVGAGI. The CDR3 length is 13 residues. CDR3 sequence reads: CASSLTGVDEQYF. The CDR3 bases are TGTGCCAGCAGCCTCACAGGGGTCGACGAGCAGTACTTC.